These 15 T cell receptor beta chains were sequenced from one sample in a study of T cell responses to AZD1222 COVID-19 vaccine. Repertoires were generated with immunoSEQ multiplex PCR, while TCRdb's copy carries only in-frame clones and drops some. In the table there are about 94,000 clones, around 87% of which are singletons. This sample comprised peripheral blood, obtained on day 0 of AZD1222 vaccination. The receptor source for this set is an adult in good health.

The chain couples TRBV9 to TRBJ1-1; TRBD1 might be the D (5 bases). V dropped 0 bases and J dropped 0 bases, with 6 bases sitting between them. The CDR3 sequence is 14 residues long. Germline V gives CDR1 SGDLS, CDR2 YYNGEE. CDR3 sequence: CASSVGQLNTEAFF. As DNA, the CDR3 is TGTGCCAGCAGCGTAGGACAGTTGAACACTGAAGCTTTCTTT.

The V and J genes are TRBV7-6 and TRBJ1-1; no definite D call. Germline CDR1 is SGHVS and CDR2 is FNYEAQ. Trimming shortened V by 5 bases and J by 0 bases, and 13 bases separated the two germline ends. This CDR3 comprises 15 residues. CDR3 sequence reads: CASSPAAVMNTEAFF. The CDR3 DNA is TGTGCCAGCAGCCCCGCCGCGGTAATGAACACTGAAGCTTTCTTT.

The chain recombines TRBV18 with TRBJ2-3, with D perhaps matching TRBD2 (5 bases). The germline V gene has CDR1 KGHSH and CDR2 LQKENI. The CDR3 loop spans 15 amino acids. The V gene lost 0 bases and the J gene lost 3 bases, with 10 bases spanning the gap. CDR3 residues: CASSPPLAGTDTQYF. The DNA of the CDR3 is TGTGCCAGCTCACCACCTCTAGCCGGGACAGATACGCAGTATTTT.

The V call is TRBV4-2, the J call TRBJ1-2; D perhaps matches TRBD1 (6 bases). The CDR3 covers 15 residues. The germline V gene has CDR1 LGHNA and CDR2 YNFKEQ. Deletions cut 0 bases from V and 8 bases from J, with 16 bases between. In nucleotides, the CDR3 is TGTGCCAGCAGCCAAGATGCGTCGGGGGGCAGGGGCTACACCTTC. This gives the protein CASSQDASGGRGYTF.

This rearrangement joins TRBV7-9 to TRBJ2-7; 7 bases are a match to TRBD2. This CDR3 has 16 residues. Germline lookup yields CDR1 SEHNR and CDR2 FQNEAQ (reference sequence). J was trimmed by 1 base and V by 3 bases; bases with no gene match: 9. Here the CDR3 DNA reads TGTGCCAGCAGCTTGGTAGGCGGGGGTTCATCCTACGAGCAGTACTTC. It yields the protein CASSLVGGGSSYEQYF.

This chain uses TRBV29-1 with TRBJ2-3; a weak D match, TRBD2 (6 bases). With 3 bases removed from V and 2 bases from J, the gap between germline ends came to 12 bases. The germline CDR1 and CDR2 sequences are SQVTM and ANQGSEA. The length of the CDR3 is 14 residues. Here the CDR3 DNA reads TGCAGCGTTGATGGGGCGGGGTCCACAGATACGCAGTATTTT. Its protein product is CSVDGAGSTDTQYF.

The chain employs TRBV19 and TRBJ1-2; D is unclear. Germline V gene sequence: CDR1 LNHDA, CDR2 SQIVND (reference sequence). Trimming left V 7 bases short and J 4 bases short, with 19 bases between. This CDR3 comprises 15 residues. CDR3 loop: CASTNGVRLSYGYTF. The CDR3 DNA reads as TGTGCCAGTACTAATGGGGTCAGGTTGAGCTATGGCTACACCTTC.

The V gene is TRBV24-1, the J gene TRBJ1-4; D gene uncertain. V was trimmed by 4 bases and J by 4 bases, leaving 6 bases between them. The CDR3 totals 13 residues. Germline values: CDR1 KGHDR, CDR2 SFDVKD. The CDR3 DNA reads TGTGCCACCAGTGAAGGCCTTAATGAAAAACTGTTTTTT. Translation: CATSEGLNEKLFF.

A single count supports this clone. CDR3 amino acids: CASGTVTSGANVLTF. The CDR3, as DNA: TGTGCCAGCGGGACAGTAACCTCTGGGGCCAACGTCCTGACTTTC. The chain recombines TRBV6-5 with TRBJ2-6; TRBD1 agrees at 7 bases. The V gene end was trimmed by 8 bases and the J gene end by 0 bases; junction bases not matched to a gene: 4. Germline CDR1 reads MNHEY; CDR2 reads SVGAGI. The CDR3 sequence is 15 residues long.

This clone was seen a single time. The CDR3 DNA reads TGTGCCAGCAGACAGGGGGCAGGTATGGTTGAAAAACTGTTTTTT. This gives the protein CASRQGAGMVEKLFF. The chain recombines TRBV27 with TRBJ1-4, with 9 bases identical to TRBD1. Per germline, CDR1 MNHEY and CDR2 SMNVEV (reference sequence). Unmatched junction bases numbered 9, after V lost 6 bases and J lost 7 bases. This CDR3 has 15 residues.

The chain employs TRBV23-1 and TRBJ1-1; D unresolved. TRBV23-1 is an ORF for which the function is uncertain. With 4 bases removed from V and 0 bases from J, the gap between germline ends came to 12 bases. This CDR3 has 15 amino acids. CDR3 region: CASSPDTDMNTEAFF. The CDR3 nucleotides are TGCGCCAGCAGTCCAGATACAGATATGAACACTGAAGCTTTCTTT.

This chain joins TRBV18 and TRBJ1-2; D not certain. The germline V and J ends were trimmed by 0 bases and 1 base, with 6 bases remaining between them. This CDR3 comprises 14 residues. Germline-derived CDR1 and CDR2 are KGHSH and LQKENI. The CDR3 nucleotides are TGTGCCAGCTCACCACCGAGTATTAACTATGGCTACACCTTC. It is translated as CASSPPSINYGYTF.

The CDR3 DNA is TGTGCCAGCAGACAAACAGGGGTCGGGAACTATGGCTACACCTTC. Translation gives CASRQTGVGNYGYTF. V is TRBV28 and J is TRBJ1-2, with 7 bases matching TRBD1. Losses at the gene ends were 6 bases for V and 2 bases for J; bases not matched to a gene: 9. From germline, CDR1 is MDHEN and CDR2 SYDVKM. The CDR3 is 15 residues long.

V is TRBV19 and J is TRBJ1-2, with 11 bases that match TRBD1. J was trimmed by 4 bases and V by 6 bases; bases with no gene match: 10. The CDR3 contains 16 residues. CDR1 is LNHDA, CDR2 SQIVND, per germline (reference sequence). This CDR3 reads CASRVRTGGVGYGYTF. In DNA, the CDR3 is TGTGCCAGTAGGGTCCGGACAGGGGGCGTCGGCTATGGCTACACCTTC.

The V gene is TRBV19, the J gene TRBJ1-4, with 8 nucleotides matching TRBD1. Looked up from germline, CDR1 is LNHDA and CDR2 is SQIVND (reference sequence). This CDR3 has 14 residues. V gave up 8 bases and J gave up 8 bases; unmatched junction bases: 10. CDR3 in amino acids: CASSVGTGYEKLFF. The CDR3 DNA sequence: TGTGCCAGTTCTGTGGGGACAGGATACGAAAAACTGTTTTTT.